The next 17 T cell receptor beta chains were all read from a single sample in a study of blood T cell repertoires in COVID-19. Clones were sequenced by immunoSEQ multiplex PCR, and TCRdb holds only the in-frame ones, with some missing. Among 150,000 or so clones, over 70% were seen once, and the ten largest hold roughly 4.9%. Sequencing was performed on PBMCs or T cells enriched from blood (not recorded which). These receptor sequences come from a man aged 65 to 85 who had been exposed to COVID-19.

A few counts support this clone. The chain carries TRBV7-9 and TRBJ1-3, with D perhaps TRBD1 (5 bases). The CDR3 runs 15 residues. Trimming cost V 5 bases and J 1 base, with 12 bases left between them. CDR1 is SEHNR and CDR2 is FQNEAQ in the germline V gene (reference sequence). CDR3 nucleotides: TGTGCCAGCAGCGAGATGGGACTATCTGGAAACACCATATATTTT. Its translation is CASSEMGLSGNTIYF.

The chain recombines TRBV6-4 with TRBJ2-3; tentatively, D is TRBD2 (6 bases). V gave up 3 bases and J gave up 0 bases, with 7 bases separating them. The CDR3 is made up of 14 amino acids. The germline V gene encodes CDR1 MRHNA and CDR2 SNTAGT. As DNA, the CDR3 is TGTGCCAGCAGTGAGCGGGGTAGCACAGATACGCAGTATTTT. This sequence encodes CASSERGSTDTQYF.

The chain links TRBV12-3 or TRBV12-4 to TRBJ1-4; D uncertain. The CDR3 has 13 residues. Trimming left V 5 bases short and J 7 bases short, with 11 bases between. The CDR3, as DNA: TGTGCCAGCAGTGGGAGGTTCGGTGAAAAACTGTTTTTT. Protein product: CASSGRFGEKLFF.

The CDR3 loop is CASSQESHEQFF. The CDR3 DNA reads TGCGCCAGCAGCCAAGAAAGCCATGAGCAGTTCTTC. The rearrangement links TRBV4-1 to TRBJ2-1; the D is unclear. The V end was cut by 0 bases, the J end by 8 bases, with 5 bases between. The length of the CDR3 is 12 residues. CDR1 is MGHRA, CDR2 YSYEKL, per germline.

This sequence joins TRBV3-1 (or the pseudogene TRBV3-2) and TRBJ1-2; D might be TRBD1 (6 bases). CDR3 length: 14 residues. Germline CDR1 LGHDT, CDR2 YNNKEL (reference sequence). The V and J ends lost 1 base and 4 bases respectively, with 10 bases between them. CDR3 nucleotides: TGTGCCAGCAGCCAAGGGGGGGGGCCCTATGGCTACACCTTC. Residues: CASSQGGGPYGYTF.

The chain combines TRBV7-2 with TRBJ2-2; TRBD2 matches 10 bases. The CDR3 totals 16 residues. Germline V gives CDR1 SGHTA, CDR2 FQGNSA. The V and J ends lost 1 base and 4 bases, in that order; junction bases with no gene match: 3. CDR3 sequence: CASSLVGLASTGELFF. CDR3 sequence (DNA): TGTGCCAGCAGCTTAGTGGGACTAGCGTCCACCGGGGAGCTGTTTTTT.

The CDR3 spells CASSLGQTGANVLTF. CDR3 bases: TGTGCCAGCAGCTTGGGCCAAACTGGGGCCAACGTCCTGACTTTC. The chain combines TRBV13 with TRBJ2-6; no firm D call. CDR1 is PRHDT and CDR2 is FYEKMQ in the germline V gene (reference sequence). The CDR3 sequence is 15 residues long. Trimming stripped 3 bases from V and 2 bases from J, with 8 bases between.

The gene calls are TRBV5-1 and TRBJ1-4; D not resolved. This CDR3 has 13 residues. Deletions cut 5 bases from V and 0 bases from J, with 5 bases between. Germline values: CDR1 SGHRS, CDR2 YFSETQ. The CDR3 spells CASSYTTNEKLFF. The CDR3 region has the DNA TGCGCCAGCAGTTATACAACTAATGAAAAACTGTTTTTT.

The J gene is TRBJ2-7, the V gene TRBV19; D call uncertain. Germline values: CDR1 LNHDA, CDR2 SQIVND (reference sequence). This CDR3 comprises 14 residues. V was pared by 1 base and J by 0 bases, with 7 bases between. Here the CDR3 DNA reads TGTGCCAGTAGTATAGTCAAGAGCTCCTACGAGCAGTACTTC. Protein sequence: CASSIVKSSYEQYF.

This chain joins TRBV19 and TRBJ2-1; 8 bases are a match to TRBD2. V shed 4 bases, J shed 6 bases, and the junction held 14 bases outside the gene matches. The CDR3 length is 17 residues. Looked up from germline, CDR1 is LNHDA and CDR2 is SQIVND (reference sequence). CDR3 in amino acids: CASSNTGGLVMGNEQFF. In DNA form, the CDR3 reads TGTGCCAGTAGTAACACCGGGGGACTAGTTATGGGCAATGAGCAGTTCTTC.

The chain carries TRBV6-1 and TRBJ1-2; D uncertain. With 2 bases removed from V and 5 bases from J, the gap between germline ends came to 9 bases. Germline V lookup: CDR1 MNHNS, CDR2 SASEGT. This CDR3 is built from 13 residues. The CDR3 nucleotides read TGTGCCAGCAGTGAATCCGGGTTGTATGGCTACACCTTC. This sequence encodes CASSESGLYGYTF.

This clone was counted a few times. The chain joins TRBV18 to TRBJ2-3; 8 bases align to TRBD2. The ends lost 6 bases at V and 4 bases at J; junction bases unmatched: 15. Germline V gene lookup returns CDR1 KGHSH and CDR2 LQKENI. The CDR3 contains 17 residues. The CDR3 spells CASSPTSGRSGADTQYF. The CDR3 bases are TGTGCCAGCTCCCCCACGAGCGGGAGAAGCGGAGCAGATACGCAGTATTTT.

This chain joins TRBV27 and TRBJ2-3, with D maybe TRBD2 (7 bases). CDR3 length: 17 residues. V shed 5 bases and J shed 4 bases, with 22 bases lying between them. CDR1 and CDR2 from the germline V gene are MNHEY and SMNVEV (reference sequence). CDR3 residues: CASSPSSAGAKADTQYF. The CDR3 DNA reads TGTGCCAGCAGTCCTTCCTCCGCGGGGGCCAAGGCAGATACGCAGTATTTT.

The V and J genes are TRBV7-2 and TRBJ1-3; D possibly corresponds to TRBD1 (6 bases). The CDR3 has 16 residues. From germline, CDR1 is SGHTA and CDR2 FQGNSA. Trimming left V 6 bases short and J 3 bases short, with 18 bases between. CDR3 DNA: TGTGCCAGCAGTTCCCAGGGGCAGGGTAATGGAAACACCATATATTTT. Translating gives CASSSQGQGNGNTIYF.

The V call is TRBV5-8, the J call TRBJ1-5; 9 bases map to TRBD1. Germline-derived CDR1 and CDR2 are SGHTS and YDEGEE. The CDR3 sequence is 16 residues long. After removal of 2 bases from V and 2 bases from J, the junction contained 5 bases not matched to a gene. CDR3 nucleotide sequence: TGTGCCAGCAGCTTACGGGACAGGGCCGGCAATCAGCCCCAGCATTTT. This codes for CASSLRDRAGNQPQHF.

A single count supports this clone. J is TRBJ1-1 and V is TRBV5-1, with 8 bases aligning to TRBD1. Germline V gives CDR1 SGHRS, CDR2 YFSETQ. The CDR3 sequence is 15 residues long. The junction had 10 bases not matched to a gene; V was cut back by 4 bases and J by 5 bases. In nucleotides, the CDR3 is TGCGCCAGCAGCGGGAAAGACAGGGGAGGGACTGAAGCTTTCTTT. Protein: CASSGKDRGGTEAFF.

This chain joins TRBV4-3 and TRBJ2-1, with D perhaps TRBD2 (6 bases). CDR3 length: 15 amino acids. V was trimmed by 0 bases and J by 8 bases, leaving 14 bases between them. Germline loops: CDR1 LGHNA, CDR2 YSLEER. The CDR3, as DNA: TGCGCCAGCAGCCAAGATAATGCTGGAGGGGATGAGCAGTTCTTC. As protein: CASSQDNAGGDEQFF.